Detailed here is one T cell receptor (beta chain). As yet, its antigen is unknown. The CDR3 is 16 amino acids. CDR1 and CDR2 (germline): MNHEY, SVGAGI. Germline trimming cut 2 bases from V and 3 bases from J; bases unmatched to any gene: 5. Genomic DNA constituted the template upon which TCR beta VDJ and CDR3 profiling was performed. TCRdb used MiXCR to reprocess the reads, holding one entry per CDR3 protein. The data contain approximately 200,000 distinct CDR3 sequences, around 59% of them singletons. This entry is derived from a study of CD8+CD57+ T cells in acquired aplastic anemia. In the study overall: CD4+ and CD8+ cells, once sorted, gave DNA averaging roughly 3.4 ug. Healthy-donor CD4+ cells averaged roughly 10.8 million reads.

Study outcomes and limitations: In CD8+ cells, Simpson's diversity showed no significant difference between patients and controls. Shared by patients and controls, approximately 28 CD8+ CDR3s were abundant in patients.

Material: sorted CD4+, CD8+, or CD8+CD57+ T cells (not recorded which) from PBMCs. The receptor's source is a human donor in good health, serving as a control. V gene TRBV6-5 combines with J gene TRBJ2-5, with 11 bases that match TRBD2. In nucleotides, the CDR3 is TGTGCCAGCAGTTACGATGTAGCGGGGGGGGAAGAGACCCAGTACTTC. Translating gives CASSYDVAGGEETQYF.